The rows below give T cell receptor beta chains drawn from one sample of a study of regulatory T cells in long-lasting Graves disease. In TCRdb, the multiplex PCR reads were re-called with MiXCR into one record per CDR3 protein. The data show about 470,000 distinct CDR3 sequences, 20% to 25% seen once. Sequenced material: peripheral blood mononuclear cells (PBMCs), taken when the disease was refractory, from a patient treated with antithyroid drugs. The receptors were sampled from a female donor with Graves disease. Each CDR3 is given with its conserved first and last residue. D genes are given only for firm matches. Clone size is shown for a subset of rows, as once, few, many or a class of expanded clone.

TRBV7-9	TRBJ1-1	-	-	TGTGCCAGCAGCCCACGGAAGTGGGACGGCGACACTGAAGCTTTCTTT	CASSPRKWDGDTEAFF
TRBV20-1	TRBJ2-5	-	many	TGCAGTGCTTCCCGGGCGGGGCAGCAAGAGACCCAGTACTTC	CSASRAGQQETQYF
TRBV7-9	TRBJ1-4	-	few	TGTGCCAGCAGCGCGACAGCTGAGGGGGAAAAACTGTTTTTT	CASSATAEGEKLFF
TRBV6-1	TRBJ2-7	-	-	TGTGCCAGCAGTATTACCCCCGACTCCTACGAGCAGTACTTC	CASSITPDSYEQYF
TRBV24-1	TRBJ2-2	-	few	TGTGCCACCAGTGATTTGCAAGCGGCGAACACCGGGGAGCTGTTTTTT	CATSDLQAANTGELFF
TRBV28	TRBJ2-7	-	many	TGTGCCAGCAGTTTAACGGACACCCTGCACGAGCAGTACTTC	CASSLTDTLHEQYF
TRBV6-1	TRBJ1-5	TRBD1	many	TGTGCCAGCAGGGAGACAGGGGGCGATGAGCCCCAGCATTTT	CASRETGGDEPQHF
TRBV28	TRBJ2-5	TRBD1	-	TGTGCCAGCAGCGAGACAGGGACAGAAGCACAAGAGACCCAGTACTTC	CASSETGTEAQETQYF
TRBV24-1	TRBJ2-7	TRBD1	few	TGTGCCACCAGTGACTCCTCGTCCTCGGACAGGGGGCGTGACGAGCAGTACTTC	CATSDSSSSDRGRDEQYF
TRBV6-2/TRBV6-3	TRBJ2-2	-	-	TGTGCCAGCAGTTACACGACATCGGCCGGGGAGCTGTTTTTT	CASSYTTSAGELFF
TRBV25-1	TRBJ1-5	-	many	TGTGCCAGCAGTGGTACAACAAGCAATCAGCCCCAGCATTTT	CASSGTTSNQPQHF
TRBV7-2	TRBJ2-2	-	many	TGTGCCAGCAGCTGGGGCAGCGGGAACACCGGGGAGCTGTTTTTT	CASSWGSGNTGELFF
TRBV30	TRBJ2-2	-	few	TGTGCCTGGTCTGGAGGGAACACCGGGGAGCTGTTTTTT	CAWSGGNTGELFF
TRBV6-1	TRBJ1-1	-	many	TGTGCCAGCAGTCACGGAAACACTGAAGCTTTCTTT	CASSHGNTEAFF
TRBV24-1	TRBJ2-5	-	-	TGTGCCACCAGTGATTACCCAGGGGATACCCAAGAGACCCAGTACTTC	CATSDYPGDTQETQYF
TRBV20-1	TRBJ2-1	TRBD2	-	TGCAATGCCCAGACTAGCGGGGGACCTTACAATGAGCAGTTCTTC	CNAQTSGGPYNEQFF
TRBV27	TRBJ1-1	-	many	TGTGCCAGCAGCCCACAGGGCCTTGAAGCTTTCTTT	CASSPQGLEAFF
TRBV20-1	TRBJ1-3	TRBD1	-	TGCAGTGCTAGTCAGTACAGGGGACGAGACACCATATATTTT	CSASQYRGRDTIYF
TRBV7-2	TRBJ2-5	TRBD2	-	TGTGCCAGCAGATCAAACGCGGGGGGGCCAGAGACCCAGTACTTC	CASRSNAGGPETQYF
TRBV28	TRBJ2-7	TRBD1	many	TGTGCCAGCAGTTTATACCCAGGGGGCTTAGGGAGAGGGGACCACGAGCAGTACTTC	CASSLYPGGLGRGDHEQYF
TRBV28	TRBJ1-1	-	many	TGTGCCAGCAGTTTAGTCTCAGCGGACACTGAAGCTTTCTTT	CASSLVSADTEAFF
TRBV6-2/TRBV6-3	TRBJ1-4	TRBD1	-	TGTGCCAGCAGTGAGACAGGACAGGGGACTTTTGATGAAAAACTGTTTTTT	CASSETGQGTFDEKLFF
TRBV19	TRBJ2-2	-	few	TGTGCCAGTACCTCGGCTGGCAAGGCGAACACCGGGGAGCTGTTTTTT	CASTSAGKANTGELFF
TRBV3-1	TRBJ2-5	-	-	TGTGCCAGCAGCCAGATTAGGGGAGCCGTACAAGAGACCCAGTACTTC	CASSQIRGAVQETQYF
TRBV25-1	TRBJ2-5	-	many	TGTGCCAGCAGTGCCCCAGGCGGGACAAAGACCCAGTACTTC	CASSAPGGTKTQYF
TRBV24-1	TRBJ1-5	-	many	TGTGCCACCAGTGAAAGAGGAGCTCAGCCCCAGCATTTT	CATSERGAQPQHF
TRBV24-1	TRBJ2-3	TRBD2	-	TGTGCCACCAGTGACGCCGGACTAGCCCCAGATACGCAGTATTTT	CATSDAGLAPDTQYF
TRBV10-1	TRBJ1-1	-	few	TGCGCCAGCAGTGAGGGGATATTTGGGGCAAACACTGAAGCTTTCTTT	CASSEGIFGANTEAFF
TRBV28	TRBJ1-5	-	many	TGTGCCAGCAGGTCCACGGGTCGGCCCCAGCATTTT	CASRSTGRPQHF
TRBV19	TRBJ1-2	-	-	TGTGCCAGTAGTATATGGAGGGGCCATGGCTACACCTTC	CASSIWRGHGYTF
TRBV7-8	TRBJ1-5	-	many	TGTGCCAGCAGCTTAACAGGGCCCAATCAGCCCCAGCATTTT	CASSLTGPNQPQHF
TRBV5-1	TRBJ1-1	-	-	TGCGCCAGCAGCTTGTCGGGAGTCTCCGAAGCTTTCTTT	CASSLSGVSEAFF
TRBV20-1	TRBJ2-5	-	many	TGCAGTGCTAGAGATCAGGGCCAAGAGACCCAGTACTTC	CSARDQGQETQYF
TRBV20-1	TRBJ2-4	TRBD1	-	TGCAGTGCTAGAGAAAGAGGGACAGGGGTAGACATTCAGTACTTC	CSARERGTGVDIQYF
TRBV27	TRBJ2-7	-	-	TGTGCCGTCTCAGTCGGGGGAAGGGACGAGCAGTACTTC	CAVSVGGRDEQYF
TRBV5-1	TRBJ2-1	TRBD2	-	TGCGCCAGCAGCGTGATCGCTAGCGGGGGGTACAATGAGCAGTTCTTC	CASSVIASGGYNEQFF
TRBV12-3/TRBV12-4	TRBJ2-7	TRBD2	many	TGTGCCAGCAGGGGATTAGCGGGAGGCCACTCCTACGAGCAGTACTTC	CASRGLAGGHSYEQYF
TRBV4-3	TRBJ2-7	-	-	TGCGCCAGCAGCCAAGATTTACGGGGAGTACCCAACGAGCAGTACTTC	CASSQDLRGVPNEQYF
TRBV3-1	TRBJ1-1	-	-	TGTGCCAGCAGCCAGTGGGGGGGGGGTTCTGAAGCTTTCTTT	CASSQWGGGSEAFF
TRBV7-2	TRBJ1-3	-	-	TGTGCCAGCAGTCCACATCTCGGAAACACCATATATTTT	CASSPHLGNTIYF
TRBV24-1	TRBJ2-7	TRBD1	many	TGTGCCACCAGTGATTCCGGGACAGGCTACGAGCAGTACTTC	CATSDSGTGYEQYF
TRBV19	TRBJ1-2	-	many	TGTGCCGTTCACTTCCCATATGGCTACACCTTC	CAVHFPYGYTF
TRBV19	TRBJ2-7	-	few	TGTGCCAGTAGTATAGTTCACAGGTTTGACGAGCAGTACTTC	CASSIVHRFDEQYF
TRBV7-3	TRBJ1-6	-	-	TGTGCCAGCAGCAGCGCACCCGGGACTTCACCCCTCCACTTT	CASSSAPGTSPLHF
TRBV10-3	TRBJ2-5	TRBD1	many	TGTGCCACTTCGGACAGGGGGGTGGAGACCCAGTACTTC	CATSDRGVETQYF
TRBV13	TRBJ1-1	-	-	TGTGCCAGCAGCTTAGGCCTAAGAGGCACTGAAGCTTTCTTT	CASSLGLRGTEAFF
TRBV10-3	TRBJ1-5	-	-	TGTGCCATCAGCCCTGACGGAAGTAATCAGCCCCAGCATTTT	CAISPDGSNQPQHF
TRBV12-3/TRBV12-4	TRBJ2-3	TRBD2	-	TGTGCCAGCACCCCCTGGGAGGGGGATACGCAGTATTTT	CASTPWEGDTQYF
TRBV13	TRBJ1-2	-	many	TGTGCCAGCAGCTTAATCCATGACCGCCGCTATGGCTACACCTTC	CASSLIHDRRYGYTF
TRBV3-1	TRBJ2-5	TRBD2	many	TGTGCCAGCAGCCCCGGACTAGCGGGAACGGGCCAAGAGACCCAGTACTTC	CASSPGLAGTGQETQYF
TRBV28	TRBJ2-1	TRBD2	few	TGTGCCAGCAGGGGGGAGGGGCTCTCCTACAATGAGCAGTTCTTC	CASRGEGLSYNEQFF
TRBV5-1	TRBJ1-1	-	-	TGCGCCAGCAGCTTGGAGCGCAGCTTTAACACTGAAGCTTTCTTT	CASSLERSFNTEAFF
TRBV6-1	TRBJ2-7	-	many	TGTGCCAGCAGGCGGACAGTCTCCTACGAGCAGTACTTC	CASRRTVSYEQYF
TRBV28	TRBJ1-6	-	many	TGTGCCAGCAGACGGGGTTCACCCCTCCACTTT	CASRRGSPLHF
TRBV28	TRBJ2-5	-	many	TGTGCCAGCAGTTCCACCCGTTTGTTGGGGGAGGAGACCCAGTACTTC	CASSSTRLLGEETQYF